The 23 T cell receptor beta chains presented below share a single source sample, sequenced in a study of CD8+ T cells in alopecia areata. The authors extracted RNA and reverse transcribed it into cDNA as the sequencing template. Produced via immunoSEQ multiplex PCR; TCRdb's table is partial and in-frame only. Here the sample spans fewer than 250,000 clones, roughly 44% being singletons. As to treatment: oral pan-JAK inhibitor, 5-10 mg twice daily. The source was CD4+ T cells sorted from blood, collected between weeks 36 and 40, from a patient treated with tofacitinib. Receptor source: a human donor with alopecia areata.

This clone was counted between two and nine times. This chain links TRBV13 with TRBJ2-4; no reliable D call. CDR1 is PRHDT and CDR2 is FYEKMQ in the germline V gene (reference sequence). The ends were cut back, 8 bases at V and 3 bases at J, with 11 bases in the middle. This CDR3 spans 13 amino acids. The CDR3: CASSTLSKNIQYF. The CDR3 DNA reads TGTGCCAGCTCAACCCTTAGCAAAAACATTCAGTACTTC.

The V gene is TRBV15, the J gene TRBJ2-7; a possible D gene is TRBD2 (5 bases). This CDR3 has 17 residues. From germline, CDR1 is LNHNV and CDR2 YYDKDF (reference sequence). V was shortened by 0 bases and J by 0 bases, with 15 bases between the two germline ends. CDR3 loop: CATSREEVGQNSYEQYF. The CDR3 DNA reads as TGTGCCACCAGCAGAGAGGAGGTTGGTCAGAACTCCTACGAGCAGTACTTC. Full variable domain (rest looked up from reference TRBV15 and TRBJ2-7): DAMVIQNPRYQVTQFGKPVTLSCSQTLNHNVMYWYQQKSSQAPKLLFHYYDKDFNNEADTPDNFQSRRPNTSFCFLDIRSPGLGDTAMYLCATSREEVGQNSYEQYFGPGTRLTVT.

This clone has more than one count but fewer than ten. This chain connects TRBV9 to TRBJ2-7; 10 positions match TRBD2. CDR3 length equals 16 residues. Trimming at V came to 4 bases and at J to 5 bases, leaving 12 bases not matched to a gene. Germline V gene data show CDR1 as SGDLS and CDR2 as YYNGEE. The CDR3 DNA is TGTGCCAGCAGCCTGAGGGGTAGCGGGAGGTTGAACGAGCAGTACTTC. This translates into CASSLRGSGRLNEQYF. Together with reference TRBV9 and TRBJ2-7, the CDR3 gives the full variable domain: DSGVTQTPKHLITATGQRVTLRCSPRSGDLSVYWYQQSLDQGLQFLIQYYNGEERAKGNILERFSAQQFPDLHSELNLSSLELGDSALYFCASSLRGSGRLNEQYFGPGTRLTVT.

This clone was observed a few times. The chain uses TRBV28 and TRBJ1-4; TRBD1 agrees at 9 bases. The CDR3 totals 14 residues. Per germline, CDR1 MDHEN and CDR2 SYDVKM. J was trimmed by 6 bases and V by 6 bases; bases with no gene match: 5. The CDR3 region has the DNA TGTGCCAGCAGCCCGGACAGGGGTGATGAAAAACTGTTTTTT. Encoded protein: CASSPDRGDEKLFF. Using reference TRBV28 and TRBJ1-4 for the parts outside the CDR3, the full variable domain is DVKVTQSSRYLVKRTGEKVFLECVQDMDHENMFWYRQDPGLGLRLIYFSYDVKMKEKGDIPEGYSVSREKKERFSLILESASTNQTSMYLCASSPDRGDEKLFFGSGTQLSVL.

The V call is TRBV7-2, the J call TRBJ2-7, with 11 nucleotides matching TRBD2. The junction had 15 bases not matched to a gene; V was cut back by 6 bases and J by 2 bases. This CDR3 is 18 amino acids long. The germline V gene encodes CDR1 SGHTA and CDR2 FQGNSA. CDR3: CASRFSGTSGRSAYEQYF. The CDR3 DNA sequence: TGTGCCAGCAGGTTCTCCGGGACTAGCGGACGATCAGCCTACGAGCAGTACTTC.

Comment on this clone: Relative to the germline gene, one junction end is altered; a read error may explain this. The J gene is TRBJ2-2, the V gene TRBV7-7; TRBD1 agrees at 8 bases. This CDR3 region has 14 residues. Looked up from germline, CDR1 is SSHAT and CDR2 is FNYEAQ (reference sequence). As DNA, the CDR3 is TGTGCTAGCAGCGCCCAGGGGGCCGCCGGGGAGCTGTTTTTT. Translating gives CASSAQGAAGELFF.

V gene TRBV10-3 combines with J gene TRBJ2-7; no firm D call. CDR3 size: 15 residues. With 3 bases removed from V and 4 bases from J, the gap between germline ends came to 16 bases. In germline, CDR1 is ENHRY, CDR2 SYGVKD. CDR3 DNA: TGTGCCATCAGTGATCAGACGGACGTCCTTTACGAGCAGTACTTC. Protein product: CAISDQTDVLYEQYF.

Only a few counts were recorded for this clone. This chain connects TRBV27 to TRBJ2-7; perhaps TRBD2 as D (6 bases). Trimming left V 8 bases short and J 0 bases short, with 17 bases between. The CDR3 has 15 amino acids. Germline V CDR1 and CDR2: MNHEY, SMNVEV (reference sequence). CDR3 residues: CASGLRRGTSYEQYF. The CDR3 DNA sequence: TGTGCCAGCGGACTTAGGAGGGGCACCTCCTACGAGCAGTACTTC.

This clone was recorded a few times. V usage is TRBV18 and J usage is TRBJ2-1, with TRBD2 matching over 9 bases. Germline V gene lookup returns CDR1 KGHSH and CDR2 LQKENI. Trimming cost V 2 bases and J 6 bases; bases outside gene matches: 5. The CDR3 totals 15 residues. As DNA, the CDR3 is TGTGCCAGCTCACCAGGAGCTAGCGGGATCAATGAGCAGTTCTTC. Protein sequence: CASSPGASGINEQFF. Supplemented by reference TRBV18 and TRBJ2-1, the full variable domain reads NAGVMQNPRHLVRRRGQEARLRCSPMKGHSHVYWYRQLPEEGLKFMVYLQKENIIDESGMPKERFSAEFPKEGPSILRIQQVVRGDSAAYFCASSPGASGINEQFFGPGTRLTVL.

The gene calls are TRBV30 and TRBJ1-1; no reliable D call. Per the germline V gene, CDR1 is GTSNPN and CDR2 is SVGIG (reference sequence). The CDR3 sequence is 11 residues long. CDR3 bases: TGTGCAGTCTCACGAGACACTGAAGCTTTCTTT. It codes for CAVSRDTEAFF.

CDR3 residues: CASSPTSGRLSYEQYF. DNA for the CDR3: TGTGCCAGCAGCCCCACTAGCGGGAGGTTATCCTACGAGCAGTACTTC. This chain connects TRBV28 to TRBJ2-7; 12 positions match TRBD2. There are 16 residues in the CDR3. V shed 6 bases, J shed 1 base, and the junction held 7 bases outside the gene matches. CDR1 is MDHEN and CDR2 is SYDVKM in the germline V gene.

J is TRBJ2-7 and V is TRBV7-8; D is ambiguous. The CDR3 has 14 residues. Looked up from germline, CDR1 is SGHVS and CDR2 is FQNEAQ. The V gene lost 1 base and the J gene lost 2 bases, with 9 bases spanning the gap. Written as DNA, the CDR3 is TGTGCCAGCAGCTTAGAATGGAGAACCTACGAGCAGTACTTC. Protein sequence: CASSLEWRTYEQYF.

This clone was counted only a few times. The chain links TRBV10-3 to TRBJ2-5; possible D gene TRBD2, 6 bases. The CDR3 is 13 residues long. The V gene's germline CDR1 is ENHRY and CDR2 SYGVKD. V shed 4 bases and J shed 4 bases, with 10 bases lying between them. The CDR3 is CAISVQEGETQYF. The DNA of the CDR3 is TGTGCCATCAGTGTTCAGGAGGGAGAGACCCAGTACTTC.

The CDR3 loop is CASSSGTLNIQYF. CDR3 nucleotide sequence: TGTGCCAGCAGCTCGGGGACTCTCAACATTCAGTACTTC. The chain joins TRBV28 to TRBJ2-4; possible D gene TRBD2, 6 bases. V gave up 6 bases and J gave up 7 bases, with 13 bases separating them. Germline V gene data show CDR1 as MDHEN and CDR2 as SYDVKM. The CDR3 covers 13 residues.

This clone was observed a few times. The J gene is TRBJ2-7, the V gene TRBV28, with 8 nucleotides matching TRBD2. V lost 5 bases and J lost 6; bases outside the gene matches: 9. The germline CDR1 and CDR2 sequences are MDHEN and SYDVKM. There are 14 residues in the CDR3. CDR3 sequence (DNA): TGTGCCAGCAGTCGCGGACTAGCACAATCCGAGCAGTACTTC. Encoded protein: CASSRGLAQSEQYF.

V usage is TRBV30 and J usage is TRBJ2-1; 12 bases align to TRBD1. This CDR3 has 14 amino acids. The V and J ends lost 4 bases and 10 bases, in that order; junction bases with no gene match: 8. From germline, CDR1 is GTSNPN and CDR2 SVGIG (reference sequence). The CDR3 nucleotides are TGTGCCTGGAAATTGGGGACAGGGGGCGAGGAGCAGTTCTTC. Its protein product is CAWKLGTGGEEQFF.

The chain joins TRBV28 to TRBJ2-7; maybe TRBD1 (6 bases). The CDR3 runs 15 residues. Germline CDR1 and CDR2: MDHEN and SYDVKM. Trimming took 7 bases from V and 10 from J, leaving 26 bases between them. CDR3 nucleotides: TGTGCCAGCACTAGCCTACCCACAGGGCGGCGACCACAGTACTTC. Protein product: CASTSLPTGRRPQYF.

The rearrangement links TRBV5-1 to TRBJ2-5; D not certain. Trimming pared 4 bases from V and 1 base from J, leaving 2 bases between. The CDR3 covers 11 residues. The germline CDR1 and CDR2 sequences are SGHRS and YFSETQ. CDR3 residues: CASSSQETQYF. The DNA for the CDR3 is TGCGCCAGCAGCAGCCAAGAGACCCAGTACTTC.

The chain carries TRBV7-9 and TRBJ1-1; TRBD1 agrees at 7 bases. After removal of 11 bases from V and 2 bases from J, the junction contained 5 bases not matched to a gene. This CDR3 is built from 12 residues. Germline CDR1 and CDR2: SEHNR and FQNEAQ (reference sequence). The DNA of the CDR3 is TGTGCCGGCGACAGGGCTAACACTGAAGCTTTCTTT. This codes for CAGDRANTEAFF.

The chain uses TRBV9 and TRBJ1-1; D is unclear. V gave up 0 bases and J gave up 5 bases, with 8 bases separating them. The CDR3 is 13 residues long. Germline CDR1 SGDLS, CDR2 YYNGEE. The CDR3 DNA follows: TGTGCCAGCAGCGTAGGACCGGTGACTGAAGCTTTCTTT. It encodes CASSVGPVTEAFF.

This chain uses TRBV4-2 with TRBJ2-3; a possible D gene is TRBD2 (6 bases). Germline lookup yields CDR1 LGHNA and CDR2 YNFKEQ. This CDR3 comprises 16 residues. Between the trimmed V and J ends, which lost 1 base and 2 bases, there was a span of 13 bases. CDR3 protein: CASSQGGAGSTDTQYF. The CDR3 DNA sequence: TGTGCCAGCAGCCAAGGCGGGGCGGGATCCACAGATACGCAGTATTTT.

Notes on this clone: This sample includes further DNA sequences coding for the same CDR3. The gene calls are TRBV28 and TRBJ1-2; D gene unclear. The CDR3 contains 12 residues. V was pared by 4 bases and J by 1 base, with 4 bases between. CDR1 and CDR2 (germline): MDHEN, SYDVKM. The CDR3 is CASSYVNYGYTF. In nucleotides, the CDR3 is TGTGCCAGCAGTTACGTTAACTATGGCTACACCTTC.

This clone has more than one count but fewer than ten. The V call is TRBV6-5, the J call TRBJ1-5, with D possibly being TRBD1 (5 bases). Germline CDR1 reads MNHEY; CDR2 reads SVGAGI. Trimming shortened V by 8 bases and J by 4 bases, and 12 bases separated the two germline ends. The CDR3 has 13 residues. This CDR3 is CASRRGENQPQHF. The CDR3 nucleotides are TGTGCCAGCCGAAGGGGCGAGAATCAGCCCCAGCATTTT.